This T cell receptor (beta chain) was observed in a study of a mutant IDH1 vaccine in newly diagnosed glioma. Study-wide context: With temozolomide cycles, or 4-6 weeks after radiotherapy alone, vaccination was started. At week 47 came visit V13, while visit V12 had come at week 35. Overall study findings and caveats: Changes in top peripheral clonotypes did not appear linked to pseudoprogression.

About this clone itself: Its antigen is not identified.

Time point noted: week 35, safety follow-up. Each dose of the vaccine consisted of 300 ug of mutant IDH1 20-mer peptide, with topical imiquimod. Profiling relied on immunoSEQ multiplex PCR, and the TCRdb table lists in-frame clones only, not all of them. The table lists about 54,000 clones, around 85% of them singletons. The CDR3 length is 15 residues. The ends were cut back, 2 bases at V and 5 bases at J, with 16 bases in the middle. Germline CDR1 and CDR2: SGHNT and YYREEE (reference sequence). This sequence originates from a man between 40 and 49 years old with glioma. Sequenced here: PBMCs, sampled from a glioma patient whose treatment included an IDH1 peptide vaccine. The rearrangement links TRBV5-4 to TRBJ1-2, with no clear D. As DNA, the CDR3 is TGTGCCAGCAGCTTAAGACTTTCCTTTGAGTATGGCTACACCTTC. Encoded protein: CASSLRLSFEYGYTF.